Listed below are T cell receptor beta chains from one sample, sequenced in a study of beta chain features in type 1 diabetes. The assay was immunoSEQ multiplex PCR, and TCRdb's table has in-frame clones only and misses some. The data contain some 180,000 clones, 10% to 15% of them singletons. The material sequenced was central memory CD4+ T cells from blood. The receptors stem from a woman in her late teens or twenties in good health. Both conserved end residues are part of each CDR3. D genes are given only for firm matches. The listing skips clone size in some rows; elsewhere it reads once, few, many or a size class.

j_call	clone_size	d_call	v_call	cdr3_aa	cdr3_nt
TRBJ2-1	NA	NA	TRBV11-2	CASSLAGLHNEQFF	TGTGCCAGCAGCTTAGCGGGTCTACACAATGAGCAGTTCTTC
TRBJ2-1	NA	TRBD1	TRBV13	CASSLAPGQGTNNEQFF	TGTGCCAGCAGCTTAGCCCCGGGACAGGGCACGAACAATGAGCAGTTCTTC
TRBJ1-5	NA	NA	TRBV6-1	CASSQEGLMNQPQHF	TGTGCCAGCAGTCAAGAGGGACTGATGAATCAGCCCCAGCATTTT
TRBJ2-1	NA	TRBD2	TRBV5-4	CASSSGTSAHNEQFF	TGTGCCAGCAGCTCCGGGACTAGCGCCCACAATGAGCAGTTCTTC
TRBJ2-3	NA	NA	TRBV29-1	CSVVGGRSTDTQYF	TGCAGCGTTGTGGGGGGGCGAAGCACAGATACGCAGTATTTT
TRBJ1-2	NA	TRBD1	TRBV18	CASSPRTGGWDYGYTF	TGTGCCAGCTCACCTCGGACAGGGGGCTGGGACTATGGCTACACCTTC
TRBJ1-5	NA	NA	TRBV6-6	CASSYSDSSNQPQHF	TGTGCCAGCAGTTATTCTGACAGTAGCAATCAGCCCCAGCATTTT
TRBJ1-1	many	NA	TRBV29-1	CSVIQHHTEAFF	TGCAGCGTTATCCAACACCATACTGAAGCTTTCTTT
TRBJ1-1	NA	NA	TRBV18	CASSPPARTGNTEAFF	TGTGCCAGCTCACCACCGGCACGAACAGGAAACACTGAAGCTTTCTTT
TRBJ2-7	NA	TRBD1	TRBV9	CASSPRTGLSYEQYF	TGTGCCAGCAGCCCTCGGACAGGGCTCTCCTACGAGCAGTACTTC
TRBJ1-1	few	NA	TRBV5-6	CASSLYHLVNTEAFF	TGTGCCAGCAGCTTGTACCACTTAGTGAACACTGAAGCTTTCTTT
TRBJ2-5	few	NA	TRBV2	CASSVRVETQYF	TGTGCCAGCAGTGTTCGGGTAGAGACCCAGTACTTC
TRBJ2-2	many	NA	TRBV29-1	CSVGRLTTGELFF	TGCAGCGTTGGCAGATTAACCACCGGGGAGCTGTTTTTT
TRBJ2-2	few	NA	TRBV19	CAAGTNTGELFF	TGTGCTGCGGGGACCAACACCGGGGAGCTGTTTTTT
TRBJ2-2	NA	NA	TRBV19	CASRDAGDTGELFF	TGTGCCAGTAGAGATGCAGGGGATACCGGGGAGCTGTTTTTT
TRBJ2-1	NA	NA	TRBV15	CATSRDHFILNEQFF	TGTGCCACCAGCAGAGATCACTTTATCCTCAATGAGCAGTTCTTC
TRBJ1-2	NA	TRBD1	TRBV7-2	CASSPRDRPLYGYTF	TGTGCCAGCAGCCCCCGGGACAGGCCTCTCTATGGCTACACCTTC
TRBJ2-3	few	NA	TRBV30	CAWSVGNRESF	TGTGCCTGGAGTGTAGGAAATAGGGAGAGTTTT
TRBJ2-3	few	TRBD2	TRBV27	CASSLDLAGTDTQYF	TGTGCCAGCAGTTTAGACCTAGCGGGCACAGATACGCAGTATTTT
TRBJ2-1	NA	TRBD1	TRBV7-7	CASSYGTGGRDEQFF	TGTGCCAGCAGTTACGGGACAGGGGGACGGGATGAGCAGTTCTTC
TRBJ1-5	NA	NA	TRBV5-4	CASSLGGDGNQPQHF	TGTGCCAGCAGCTTGGGGGGGGATGGCAATCAGCCCCAGCATTTT
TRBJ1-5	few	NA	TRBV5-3	CARSSPWPQHF	TGTGCCAGAAGCTCCCCGTGGCCCCAGCATTTT
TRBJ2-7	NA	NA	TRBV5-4	CASSLGQGDYEQYF	TGTGCCAGCAGCTTAGGACAAGGGGACTACGAGCAGTACTTC
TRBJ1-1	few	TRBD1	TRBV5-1	CASSPGQTNTEAFF	TGCGCCAGCAGCCCGGGACAGACTAACACTGAAGCTTTCTTT
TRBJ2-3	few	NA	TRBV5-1	CASSLAGADTQYF	TGCGCCAGCAGCTTGGCGGGGGCAGATACGCAGTATTTT
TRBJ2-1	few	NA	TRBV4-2	CASSIVDSYNEQFF	TGTGCCAGCAGCATCGTTGACAGCTACAATGAGCAGTTCTTC
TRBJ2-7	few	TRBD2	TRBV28	CASSPIIAGAYEQYF	TGTGCCAGCAGTCCCATAATAGCGGGAGCCTACGAGCAGTACTTC